The T cell receptor beta chain under discussion was sequenced for a study of T cell responses to AZD1222 COVID-19 vaccine (dated by TCRdb to the early 2020s). Some background on the complete study: Because spike-specific TCR depth and breadth did not differ between the two schedules, AZD1222 recipients who got a second dose at roughly 4 weeks were pooled with those who got a second dose at roughly 12 weeks. A total of over 230 trial participants underwent TCR sequencing, of whom some 210 received two doses of AZD1222 and some 26 received two doses of the MenACWY control vaccine. Trial participants were enrolled by age into subgroups of 18-55, 56-69 and 70-plus years, and around 150, 29 and 61 TCR-sequenced participants, respectively, were included in these subgroups.

Findings and caveats that apply to the study as a whole: CD4 TCRs associated with the vaccine covered the entire spike protein, and the dominant responses were in regions 160-218 and 743-854. In the small 56-69-year group, the increase in depth fell short of significance, most likely because of low power. Because no day 14 peak-response samples were available, the repertoires could be characterized only after the peak T cell response. Most participants were white British and females outnumbered males, and the authors suggested that clonal diversity may have been underestimated. Only 5 to 7 AZD1222 recipients were SARS-CoV-2 seropositive at baseline, limiting conclusions about previously exposed vaccinees. Reportedly, close to half of the unique spike-specific TCRs recognized epitopes lying outside the regions that are mutated in the B.1.351 and B.1.1.7 variants. A significant rise in spike-specific TCR breadth and depth was observed after two AZD1222 doses relative to day 0 and relative to MenACWY recipients.

The CDR3 regions of human TCRbeta chains were analyzed by immunosequencing. Regarding the original processing steps: Repertoire TCRs were matched against a reference library of SARS-CoV-2-specific TCRs generated with the MIRA antigen-specificity platform. Breadth was defined as the fraction of unique TCRs that were SARS-CoV-2-associated, and depth was defined as the fraction of total T cells that were SARS-CoV-2-associated. Using the MIRA data, every spike-specific TCR was mapped to the spike region that the TCR reacted to and assigned to either a CD4 or a CD8 class. Log10-transformed breadth and depth values were compared by one-way ANOVA with Sidak's multiple comparisons tests. Sourced from immuneACCESS, this table was stored by TCRdb with only in-frame sequences that have V and J called. A share of the clones is absent; for the studies checked, an unresolved V gene accounts for under half, and the remainder has no known explanation. The V and J calls and the clone size are those of that table, but D and trimming were determined from the DNA. The sample contains roughly 140,000 clones, approximately 89% of them found a single time. The ten largest clones add up to around 15% of the sample.

Notes on this clone: The antigen this receptor binds is unknown. Base-call qualities are not available, and no considerably larger clone is one nucleotide away.

The intended sense of this specimen's time point label: baseline before first vaccination. Vaccinee samples were obtained from the UK trials COV001 and COV002, which included a single-blind randomized controlled phase 2/3 trial of AZD1222 (ChAdOx1 nCoV-19) in healthy adults. For TCRbeta chain sequencing, PBMC samples were collected from trial participants at day 0 and at day 28 after the second dose. The CDR3 goes from the cysteine to the phenylalanine over 16 residues. Of the read, only the CDR3 DNA is kept; its 48 bases are in frame from base 1. The V and J ends are trimmed by 0 bases and 0 bases, leaving 9 bases between them. Based on the germline V gene, the CDR1 and CDR2 sequences are SGHDN and FVKESK.

The sequencing here drew on peripheral blood, taken on day 0 of AZD1222 vaccination. Recombination joined TRBV14 with TRBJ1-3; the D segment cannot be called with confidence. This clonotype was sampled from an adult in good health. The CDR3: CASSQDITVSGNTIYF. In nucleotide form, the sequence is TGTGCCAGCAGCCAAGATATCACCGTCTCTGGAAACACCATATATTTT.